This T cell receptor (beta chain) is drawn from a study of radiotherapy plus CTLA-4 blockade in lung cancer. Turning to the study itself: Objective responses were recorded in 15% to 20% of patients, with disease control recorded in 25% to 40%. Study findings and constraints: Researchers report tumor-derived TCR clones expanding in blood after radiotherapy plus ipilimumab.

Worth noting for this clone: Its antigen remains unidentified.

Sequencing used immunoSEQ multiplex PCR; TCRdb keeps in-frame clones, though not all of them. The table lists 80,000 to 95,000 clones, approximately 80% of them singletons, with roughly 23% in the top ten. Receiving focal radiation plus CTLA-4 blockade with ipilimumab were patients who had chemo-refractory metastatic non-small-cell lung cancer. From germline, CDR1 is SGHKS and CDR2 YYEKEE (reference sequence). V was clipped by 4 bases and J by 2 bases, with 13 bases between them. The CDR3 has 14 residues. The TCR originated in a human donor with non-small cell lung cancer that progressed on radiotherapy plus ipilimumab. The sample consisted of peripheral blood, taken from a patient treated with radiotherapy plus ipilimumab. V gene TRBV5-5 combines with J gene TRBJ2-7; D not resolved. Written as DNA, the CDR3 is TGTGCCAGCAGCAACCGGGTCTTCCCCTACGAGCAGTACTTC. It is translated as CASSNRVFPYEQYF.